Listed below are T cell receptor beta chains from one sample, sequenced in a study of T-cell reconstitution after alpha-beta-depleted transplantation in children. Each CDR3 protein gets one entry after TCRdb re-called the PCR reads with MiXCR. The table lists fewer than 1 million distinct CDR3 sequences, roughly 15% of them singletons. Sample: PBMCs, mostly from graft donor cells, taken 360 days after TCRalphabeta/CD19-depleted stem cell transplant. Receptor source: a male patient younger than 18 who had a stem cell transplant for acute lymphoblastic leukemia, so the T cells may come from the graft donor. The CDR3 runs from the conserved cysteine through the conserved F or W. A D gene is named only where the DNA matches it firmly. Clone size appears in some rows only: once, few, many, or a class for an expanded clone.

CDR3 length	V gene	D gene	J gene	clone size	CDR3 protein	CDR3 DNA
13	TRBV5-1	NA	TRBJ1-4	few	CASSTTGSEKLFF	TGCGCCAGCAGCACTACAGGGTCTGAAAAACTGTTTTTT
17	TRBV11-2	TRBD2	TRBJ2-1	few	CASSPRTWRTGGNEQFF	TGTGCCAGCAGCCCTCGGACGTGGCGGACCGGGGGGAATGAGCAGTTCTTC
13	TRBV2	NA	TRBJ2-5	NA	CASIWSAQETQYF	TGTGCCAGCATCTGGTCGGCACAAGAGACCCAGTACTTC
14	TRBV27	NA	TRBJ2-7	NA	CASIPSGLNDEQYF	TGTGCCAGCATACCATCGGGGCTGAACGACGAGCAGTACTTC
18	TRBV7-6	TRBD2	TRBJ2-2	few	CASSFPGLRFLNTGELFF	TGTGCCAGCAGCTTCCCGGGACTAAGATTTCTTAACACCGGGGAGCTGTTTTTT
12	TRBV11-2	NA	TRBJ2-1	NA	CASSPGLSGQFF	TGTGCCAGCAGCCCAGGGCTCTCGGGGCAGTTCTTC
10	TRBV21-1	NA	TRBJ1-2	many	CASNKYGYTF	TGTGCCAGCAATAAATATGGCTACACCTTC
14	TRBV24-1	NA	TRBJ2-1	NA	CATSAGSSYNEQFF	TGTGCCACCAGTGCGGGGAGCTCCTACAATGAGCAGTTCTTC
17	TRBV7-8	TRBD2	TRBJ2-1	NA	CASSFLQLAGAYNEQFF	TGTGCCAGCAGCTTCTTACAACTAGCGGGAGCCTACAATGAGCAGTTCTTC
14	TRBV20-1	NA	TRBJ2-2	many	CSAQSGPYTGELFF	TGCAGTGCTCAAAGTGGGCCCTACACCGGGGAGCTGTTTTTT
15	TRBV9	NA	TRBJ1-2	NA	CASSVQGGAGYGYTF	TGTGCCAGCAGCGTACAAGGTGGGGCAGGGTACGGCTACACCTTC
17	TRBV2	TRBD1	TRBJ1-1	NA	CASSDSGQGNRHTEAFF	TGTGCCAGCAGTGATTCGGGACAGGGGAATCGACACACTGAAGCTTTCTTT
15	TRBV27	NA	TRBJ2-7	NA	CASSTHGTESYEQYF	TGTGCCAGCTCTACCCACGGGACTGAATCCTACGAGCAGTACTTC
17	TRBV5-5	TRBD2	TRBJ2-5	NA	CASSLPGTSGDQETQYF	TGTGCCAGCAGCTTGCCAGGGACTAGCGGGGATCAAGAGACCCAGTACTTC
12	TRBV20-1	NA	TRBJ2-3	NA	CSAEVLTDTQYF	TGCAGTGCCGAGGTCCTCACAGATACGCAGTATTTT
14	TRBV29-1	NA	TRBJ2-5	many	CSVEDASRRGTQYF	TGCAGCGTGGAAGATGCCTCCCGGAGAGGGACCCAGTACTTC
18	TRBV27	TRBD2	TRBJ2-3	few	CASSLPTRLAGCTDTQYF	TGTGCCAGCAGTTTACCGACCCGACTAGCGGGCTGCACAGATACGCAGTATTTT
13	TRBV7-3	NA	TRBJ1-1	NA	CASSLIKDTEAFF	TGTGCCAGCAGCTTAATCAAGGACACTGAAGCTTTCTTT
15	TRBV29-1	NA	TRBJ2-7	NA	CSVERGVGFSYEQYF	TGCAGCGTTGAGAGGGGGGTTGGCTTCTCCTACGAGCAGTACTTC
15	TRBV20-1	TRBD1	TRBJ2-7	many	CSASGQGLSSYEQYF	TGCAGTGCTAGCGGACAGGGCCTCAGCTCCTACGAGCAGTACTTC
16	TRBV5-1	TRBD1	TRBJ2-7	NA	CASSLSRTGYSYEQYF	TGCGCCAGCAGTCTAAGCAGGACAGGGTACTCCTACGAGCAGTACTTC
19	TRBV18	TRBD1	TRBJ2-2	NA	CASSPQGAGLAELTGELFF	TGTGCCAGCTCACCACAGGGGGCAGGGCTAGCCGAACTCACCGGGGAGCTGTTTTTT
13	TRBV7-9	NA	TRBJ2-3	NA	CASTEASTDTQYF	TGTGCCAGCACCGAAGCAAGCACAGATACGCAGTATTTT
15	TRBV10-3	NA	TRBJ2-7	NA	CAISEAAGGTYEQYF	TGTGCCATCAGTGAGGCGGCAGGGGGGACCTACGAGCAGTACTTC
14	TRBV5-1	TRBD1	TRBJ2-7	few	CASSSWTGPNEQYF	TGCGCCAGCAGCTCATGGACAGGGCCTAACGAGCAGTACTTC
15	TRBV12-3/TRBV12-4	TRBD2	TRBJ2-3	few	CASRTSGISTDTQYF	TGTGCCAGCAGGACTAGCGGAATAAGCACAGATACGCAGTATTTT
15	TRBV28	NA	TRBJ2-1	NA	CASSPSKASWDEQFF	TGTGCCAGCAGCCCTTCGAAGGCCTCTTGGGATGAGCAGTTCTTC
14	TRBV4-1	NA	TRBJ1-6	NA	CASSPGRGSSPLHF	TGCGCCAGCAGCCCAGGACGGGGGAGTTCACCCCTCCACTTT
18	TRBV3-1	NA	TRBJ2-6	NA	CASSQEVTVLSGANVLTF	TGTGCCAGCAGCCAAGAAGTGACAGTCCTCTCTGGGGCCAACGTCCTGACTTTC
15	TRBV3-1	TRBD2	TRBJ2-3	many	CASSHGRARTDTQYF	TGTGCCAGCAGCCACGGGAGGGCCAGGACAGATACGCAGTATTTT
13	TRBV15	NA	TRBJ2-5	NA	CATSNRRGETQYF	TGTGCCACCAGCAACCGTCGGGGGGAGACCCAGTACTTC
17	TRBV9	TRBD2	TRBJ2-1	few	CASSVSRTSGSSSEQFF	TGTGCCAGCAGCGTATCCCGGACTAGCGGGAGTTCTAGTGAGCAGTTCTTC
14	TRBV4-1	NA	TRBJ2-1	many	CATKEALSYNEQFF	TGCGCCACAAAGGAGGCACTCTCCTACAATGAGCAGTTCTTC
15	TRBV5-1	TRBD1	TRBJ2-7	NA	CASSLAQSGQGAKYF	TGCGCCAGCAGCTTGGCTCAATCGGGACAGGGGGCAAAGTACTTC
15	TRBV7-6	TRBD2	TRBJ2-3	few	CASSSIAGSTDTQYF	TGTGCCAGCAGCTCCATAGCGGGGAGCACAGATACGCAGTATTTT
18	TRBV7-8	NA	TRBJ2-7	NA	CASSLGEEDRLSSYEQYF	TGTGCCAGCAGCTTAGGGGAGGAGGACAGGCTGAGCTCCTACGAGCAGTACTTC
15	TRBV9	NA	TRBJ1-4	few	CASSVGGRTNEKLFF	TGTGCCAGCAGCGTGGGGGGACGGACTAATGAAAAACTGTTTTTT
14	TRBV7-6	NA	TRBJ2-1	NA	CASSLGPSGNEQFF	TGTGCCAGCAGCTTAGGGCCCTCGGGCAATGAGCAGTTCTTC
13	TRBV5-1	NA	TRBJ2-1	NA	CASSSLGPNEQFF	TGCGCCAGCAGCTCCCTCGGACCCAATGAGCAGTTCTTC
14	TRBV12-3/TRBV12-4	NA	TRBJ2-2	NA	CASSSLMEGGELFF	TGTGCCAGCAGTTCGCTCATGGAGGGCGGGGAGCTGTTTTTT
17	TRBV20-1	TRBD2	TRBJ2-1	NA	CSARVGLAGYSYNEQFF	TGCAGTGCTAGAGTCGGGCTAGCGGGATATTCCTACAATGAGCAGTTCTTC
17	TRBV5-1	NA	TRBJ2-2	few	CASSLAGRPRAIGELFF	TGCGCCAGCAGCTTGGCTGGAAGGCCCAGAGCCATCGGGGAGCTGTTTTTT
17	TRBV4-1	TRBD1	TRBJ1-5	few	CASSYRPGQGINQPQHF	TGCGCCAGCAGTTACCGGCCGGGACAGGGGATCAATCAGCCCCAGCATTTT
16	TRBV6-6	NA	TRBJ1-1	NA	CASSLGGPGMNTEAFF	TGTGCCAGCAGTCTAGGGGGTCCAGGTATGAACACTGAAGCTTTCTTT
16	TRBV5-1	TRBD1	TRBJ1-1	few	CASSWGDRAMNTEAFF	TGCGCCAGCAGCTGGGGGGACAGGGCGATGAACACTGAAGCTTTCTTT
13	TRBV7-9	NA	TRBJ1-2	few	CASSAEGDYGYTF	TGTGCCAGCAGCGCCGAGGGGGACTATGGCTACACCTTC
16	TRBV24-1	TRBD1	TRBJ2-2	NA	CATSDPGTANTGELFF	TGTGCCACCAGTGATCCGGGGACAGCGAACACCGGGGAGCTGTTTTTT
13	TRBV27	NA	TRBJ2-7	NA	CASKGQPTYEQYF	TGTGCCAGCAAAGGACAGCCAACCTACGAGCAGTACTTC
13	TRBV3-1	NA	TRBJ2-3	few	CASSQETRDTQYF	TGTGCCAGCAGCCAAGAGACCAGAGATACGCAGTATTTT